One sample yielded the 9 T cell receptor beta chains listed below, sequenced in a study of blood T cell repertoires in COVID-19. TCRdb's table, derived via immunoSEQ multiplex PCR, lists solely in-frame clones and lacks some. The repertoire has roughly 410,000 clones, about 90% of them found once; the top ten carry roughly 1.2%. Input material: peripheral blood. The receptors here all came from a man in his forties with acute or convalescent COVID-19.

This clone was observed a handful of times. This chain connects TRBV9 to TRBJ1-6; perhaps TRBD1 as D (5 bases). The CDR3 spans 15 residues. V gave up 2 bases and J gave up 9 bases, with 15 bases separating them. CDR1 and CDR2 (germline): SGDLS, YYNGEE. The CDR3 sequence is CASSVQGGGASPLHF. As DNA, the CDR3 is TGTGCCAGCAGCGTTCAGGGCGGGGGTGCTTCACCCCTCCACTTT.

The gene calls are TRBV5-1 and TRBJ2-3; TRBD2 might be the D (6 bases). V dropped 2 bases and J dropped 1 base, with 8 bases sitting between them. In germline, CDR1 is SGHRS, CDR2 YFSETQ. The CDR3 loop spans 14 amino acids. CDR3 sequence: CASSFTGGTDTQYF. DNA for the CDR3: TGCGCCAGCAGCTTTACGGGAGGCACAGATACGCAGTATTTT.

This clone was detected only a few times. The chain couples TRBV28 to TRBJ1-6; 7 nucleotides align to TRBD1. Looked up from germline, CDR1 is MDHEN and CDR2 is SYDVKM. Trimming cost V 9 bases and J 1 base; bases outside gene matches: 3. The CDR3 has 14 residues. The CDR3 loop is CASRQGSYNSPLHF. The CDR3 DNA reads TGTGCCAGTCGACAGGGATCCTATAATTCACCCCTCCACTTT.

The chain has TRBV4-1 and TRBJ1-6; unclear D gene. Germline values: CDR1 MGHRA, CDR2 YSYEKL. The CDR3 consists of 17 residues. Trimming removed 1 base at V and 6 bases at J, with 16 bases between. The CDR3 reads CASSQVVGDMGNSPLHF. Here the CDR3 DNA reads TGCGCCAGCAGCCAAGTCGTCGGGGATATGGGTAATTCACCCCTCCACTTT.

V usage is TRBV12-5 and J usage is TRBJ2-2; D might be TRBD2 (7 bases). The CDR3 covers 12 residues. The V end lost 5 bases, the J end lost 9 bases, and 10 bases lay between the germline ends. From germline, CDR1 is LGHNT and CDR2 FRNRAP. The CDR3 reads CASGGGARELFF. The CDR3 nucleotides are TGTGCTAGTGGTGGGGGGGCGAGGGAGCTGTTTTTT.

V and J are TRBV6-4 and TRBJ2-3, with 11 bases aligning to TRBD1. The CDR3 extends over 15 amino acids. The junction had 5 bases not matched to a gene; V was cut back by 6 bases and J by 3 bases. Per germline, CDR1 MRHNA and CDR2 SNTAGT. CDR3 protein: CASRRGQGVTDTQYF. The CDR3 region has the DNA TGTGCCAGCAGGAGGGGACAGGGGGTTACAGATACGCAGTATTTT.

In DNA, the CDR3 is TGTGCCAGCAGCTTCCAGGGAAATGGCTACACCTTC. Translating gives CASSFQGNGYTF. The chain employs TRBV11-2 and TRBJ1-2; weak D call: TRBD1 (5 bases). Trimming removed 3 bases from V and 6 bases from J, with 8 bases in between. Germline V CDR1 and CDR2: SGHAT, FQNNGV. This CDR3 is built from 12 residues.

The rearrangement uses TRBV6-5 and TRBJ2-7, with 7 nucleotides matching TRBD1. CDR1 and CDR2 from the germline V gene are MNHEY and SVGAGI. V lost 6 bases, J lost 4 bases, and 12 bases stayed unmatched. This CDR3 is 15 amino acids long. CDR3 amino acids: CASRADRVPPYEQYF. Here the CDR3 DNA reads TGTGCCAGCAGGGCAGACAGGGTCCCACCATACGAGCAGTACTTC.

The rearrangement links TRBV27 to TRBJ1-5; D might be TRBD1 (5 bases). The CDR3 runs to 15 residues. Germline V lookup: CDR1 MNHEY, CDR2 SMNVEV (reference sequence). V was pared by 6 bases and J by 6 bases, with 18 bases between. The CDR3 DNA reads as TGTGCCAGCAGCCGTCGTTGGGGCCAGGGTCAGCCCCAGCATTTT. Translated: CASSRRWGQGQPQHF.